There are many counts of the clone carrying this T cell receptor beta chain. The target antigen is unknown. The sample originates from a study of molecular identifiers for immune sequencing clone quantification. About the research overall: Replicates involved a five-way split of RNA from roughly 20,000 or 100,000 naive CD8 cells, with sequencing of four. Study-wide findings and caveats: Identical TCR molecules that share a barcode could lead to an underestimation of highly expanded clone sizes. Over 97% of effector molecules, but under 1% in naive cells, were held by clones with more than 20 RNA copies.

The CDR3 contains 16 residues. The germline CDR1 and CDR2 sequences are DFQATT and SNEGSKA (reference sequence). V shed 0 bases and J 2 bases; nucleotides not matched to a gene: 4. As previously described, bulk TCR libraries were made using listed TCR primers. TCRdb independently ran MiXCR on the PCR reads; one entry per CDR3 protein. The sample holds around 480,000 distinct CDR3 sequences, around a fifth seen once. Sequencing was carried out using naive CD8+ T cells from blood, with Jurkat cell RNA spiked in. Indicated subset: FACS-sorted CD8+CD4-CCR7+CD45RA+ naive T cells. This receptor was taken from a human donor in good health. Some libraries in this study had Jurkat cell RNA spiked in. This sequence joins TRBV20-1 and TRBJ2-3, with 11 bases matching TRBD2. The CDR3 DNA follows: TGCAGTGCTAGAGAACTAGCGGGGGCAAACACAGATACGCAGTATTTT. It encodes CSARELAGANTDTQYF.